This T cell receptor (beta chain) originates from a study of control samples from healthy donors and cancer patients. Profiling relied on immunoSEQ multiplex PCR, and the TCRdb table lists in-frame clones only, not all of them. The repertoire includes 89,000 or so clones, more than 75% of them detected once, and 15% to 25% sits in the top ten. This CDR3 region has 14 residues. The junction had 2 bases not matched to a gene; V was cut back by 6 bases and J by 1 base. In germline, CDR1 is SNHLY, CDR2 FYNNEI. Of note for this clone: Additional DNA sequences in this sample encode the identical CDR3.

This chain connects TRBV2 to TRBJ1-1, with 10 bases that match TRBD1. Sequences were obtained from blood. The source is a man aged 45-65 years in good health. CDR3: CASRGDRGNTEAFF. The CDR3, as DNA: TGTGCCAGCAGGGGGGACAGGGGGAACACTGAAGCTTTCTTT.